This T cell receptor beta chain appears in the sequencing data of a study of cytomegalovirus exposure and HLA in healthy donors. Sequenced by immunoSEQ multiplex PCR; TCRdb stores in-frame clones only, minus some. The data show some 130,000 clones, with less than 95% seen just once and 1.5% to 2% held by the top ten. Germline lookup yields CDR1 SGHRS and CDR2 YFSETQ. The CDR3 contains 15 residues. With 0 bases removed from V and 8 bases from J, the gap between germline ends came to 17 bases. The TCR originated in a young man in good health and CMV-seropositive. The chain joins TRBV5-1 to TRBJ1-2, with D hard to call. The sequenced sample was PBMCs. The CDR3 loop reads CASSLAGTVIAGYTF. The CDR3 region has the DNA TGCGCCAGCAGCTTGGCCGGCACCGTTATAGCCGGCTACACCTTC.